What follows describes a single T cell receptor (beta chain). Its antigen remains unknown. The sample belongs to a study of long-term antiretroviral therapy in people with HIV. Study-level results: In the period from 2004 to 2017, blood was collected, possibly under older ART regimens. Repertoires with HIV possessed tighter CDR3 length spans than those of controls.

Per germline, CDR1 SGHTA and CDR2 FQGTGA. V shed 5 bases and J shed 3 bases, with 14 bases lying between them. The CDR3 spans 16 residues. Samples were assayed with immunoSEQ v3.0 at survey level. 40,000-50,000 T-cell genomes per sample were the sequencing target. Profiled with immunoSEQ multiplex PCR; TCRdb holds only in-frame clones, not every one. The sample gives some 31,000 clones, just under 80% of which show up once; 7% to 10% is in the top ten. The samples, holding roughly 0.95-11 million cryopreserved PBMC, were thawed before DNA extraction was carried out. The receptor comes from a woman in her fifties or sixties with HIV. The sequences come from unsorted PBMCs, collected 3.1 years after starting antiretroviral therapy. The chain uses TRBV7-3 and TRBJ1-6; a weak D match, TRBD1 (5 bases). CDR3 loop: CASSPRTRHYNSPLHF. CDR3 coding DNA: TGTGCCAGCAGCCCTCGGACAAGGCACTATAATTCACCCCTCCACTTT.